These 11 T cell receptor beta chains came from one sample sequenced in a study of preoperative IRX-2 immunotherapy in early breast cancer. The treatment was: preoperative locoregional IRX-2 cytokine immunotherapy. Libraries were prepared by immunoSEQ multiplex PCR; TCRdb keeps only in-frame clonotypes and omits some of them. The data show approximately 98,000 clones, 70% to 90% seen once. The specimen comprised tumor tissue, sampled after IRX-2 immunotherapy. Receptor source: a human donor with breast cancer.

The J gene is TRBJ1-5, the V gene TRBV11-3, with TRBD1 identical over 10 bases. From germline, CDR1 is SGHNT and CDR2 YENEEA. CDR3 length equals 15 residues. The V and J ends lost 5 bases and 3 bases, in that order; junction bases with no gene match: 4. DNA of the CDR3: TGTGCCAGCAGCGACGACAGGGGGCTCAATCAGCCCCAGCATTTT. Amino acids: CASSDDRGLNQPQHF.

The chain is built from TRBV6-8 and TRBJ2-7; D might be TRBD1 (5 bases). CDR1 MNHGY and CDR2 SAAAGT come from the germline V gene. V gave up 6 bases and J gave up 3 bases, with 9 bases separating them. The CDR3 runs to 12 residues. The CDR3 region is CASSADSYEQYF. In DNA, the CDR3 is TGTGCCAGCAGCGCCGACAGCTACGAGCAGTACTTC.

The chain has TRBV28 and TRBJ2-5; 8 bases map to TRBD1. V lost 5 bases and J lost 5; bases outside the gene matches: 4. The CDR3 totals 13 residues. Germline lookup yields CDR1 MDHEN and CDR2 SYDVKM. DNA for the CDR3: TGTGCCAGCAGTCCAGGACAGGGCGAGACCCAGTACTTC. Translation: CASSPGQGETQYF.

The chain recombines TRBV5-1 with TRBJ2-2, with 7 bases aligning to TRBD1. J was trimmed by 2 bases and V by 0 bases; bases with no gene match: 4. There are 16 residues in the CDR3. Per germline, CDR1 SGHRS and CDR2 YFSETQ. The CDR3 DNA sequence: TGCGCCAGCAGCTTGGCCGGGACAGTAAACACCGGGGAGCTGTTTTTT. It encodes CASSLAGTVNTGELFF.

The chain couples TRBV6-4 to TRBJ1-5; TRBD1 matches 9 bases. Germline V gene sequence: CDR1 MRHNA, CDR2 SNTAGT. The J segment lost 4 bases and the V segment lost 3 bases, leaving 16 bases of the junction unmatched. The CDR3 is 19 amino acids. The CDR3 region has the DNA TGTGCCAGCAGTGAACCCCCCGCCGGGACAGGGAGTTTTAATCAGCCCCAGCATTTT. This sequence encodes CASSEPPAGTGSFNQPQHF.

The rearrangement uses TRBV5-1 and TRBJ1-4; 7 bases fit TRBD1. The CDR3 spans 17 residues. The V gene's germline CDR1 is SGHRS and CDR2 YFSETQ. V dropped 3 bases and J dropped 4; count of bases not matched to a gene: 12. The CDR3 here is CASSSQDPGQSNEKLFF. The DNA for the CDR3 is TGCGCCAGCAGCTCACAAGATCCGGGACAGAGTAATGAAAAACTGTTTTTT.

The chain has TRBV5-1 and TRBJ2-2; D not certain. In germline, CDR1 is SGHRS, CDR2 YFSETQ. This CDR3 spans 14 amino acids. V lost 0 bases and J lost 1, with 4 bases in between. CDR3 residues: CASSLEMNTGELFF. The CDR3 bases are TGCGCCAGCAGCTTGGAAATGAACACCGGGGAGCTGTTTTTT. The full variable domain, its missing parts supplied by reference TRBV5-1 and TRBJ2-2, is KAGVTQTPRYLIKTRGQQVTLSCSPISGHRSVSWYQQTPGQGLQFLFEYFSETQRNKGNFPGRFSGRQFSNSRSEMNVSTLELGDSALYLCASSLEMNTGELFFGEGSRLTVL.

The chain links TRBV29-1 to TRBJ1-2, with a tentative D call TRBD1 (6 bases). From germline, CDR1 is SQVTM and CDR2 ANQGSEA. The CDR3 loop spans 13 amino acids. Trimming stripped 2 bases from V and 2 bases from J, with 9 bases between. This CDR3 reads CSVEKQGNYGYTF. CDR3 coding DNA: TGCAGCGTTGAAAAGCAGGGGAACTATGGCTACACCTTC.

CDR3 sequence: CASTAEATNEKLFF. The CDR3 coding sequence is TGTGCCAGTACCGCAGAGGCAACTAATGAAAAACTGTTTTTT. The gene calls are TRBV19 and TRBJ1-4; no clear D gene. The CDR3 runs to 14 residues. Germline-derived CDR1 and CDR2 are LNHDA and SQIVND (reference sequence). V lost 7 bases, J lost 0 bases, and 9 bases lay in between.

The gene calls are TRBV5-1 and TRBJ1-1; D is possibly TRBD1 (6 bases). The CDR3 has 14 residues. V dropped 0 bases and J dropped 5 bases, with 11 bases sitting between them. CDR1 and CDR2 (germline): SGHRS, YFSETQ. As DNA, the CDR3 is TGCGCCAGCAGCTTGGCCGAGGGGGGGACTGAAGCTTTCTTT. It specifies CASSLAEGGTEAFF.

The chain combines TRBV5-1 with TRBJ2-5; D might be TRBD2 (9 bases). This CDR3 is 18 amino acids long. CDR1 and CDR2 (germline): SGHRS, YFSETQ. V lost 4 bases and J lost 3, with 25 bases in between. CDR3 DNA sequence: TGCGCCAGCAGCCCCGGACAGGGCTCGAGACTAGCGGAAGAGACCCAGTACTTC. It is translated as CASSPGQGSRLAEETQYF. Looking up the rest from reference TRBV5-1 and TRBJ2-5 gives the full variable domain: KAGVTQTPRYLIKTRGQQVTLSCSPISGHRSVSWYQQTPGQGLQFLFEYFSETQRNKGNFPGRFSGRQFSNSRSEMNVSTLELGDSALYLCASSPGQGSRLAEETQYFGPGTRLLVL.